This T cell receptor (beta chain) was profiled in a study of regulatory dendritic cells for organ transplantation. The protocol was immunoSEQ multiplex PCR, while the TCRdb copy is restricted to in-frame clones and leaves out a portion. The sample includes more than 9,500 clones, around 92% of them seen just once. Study-wide points: Memory T cells were less diverse than naive, with memory CD8+ most oligoclonal. Among resting subsets, memory CD8+ cells contained the most alloreactive clonotypes.

CDR3 length equals 14 residues. The V gene's germline CDR1 is SEHNR and CDR2 FQNEAQ (reference sequence). Trimming removed 1 base at V and 1 base at J, with 7 bases between. Points on this clone: Its antigen is unidentified.

Sorted subsets were CFSE-labeled and cultured four to five days with allogeneic dendritic cells. CD4+ or CD8+ T cells were sorted as naive CD45RA+ or memory CD45RO+. The receptor was derived from a human donor in good health. The sequencing input was naive CD8+ T cells from blood cultured with dendritic cells. Noted subset: CD45RA+ naive T cells. The chain has TRBV7-9 and TRBJ1-1, with no clear D. CDR3 nucleotide sequence: TGTGCCAGCAGCTTAGTGCGGGAGAACACTGAAGCTTTCTTT. This encodes CASSLVRENTEAFF.